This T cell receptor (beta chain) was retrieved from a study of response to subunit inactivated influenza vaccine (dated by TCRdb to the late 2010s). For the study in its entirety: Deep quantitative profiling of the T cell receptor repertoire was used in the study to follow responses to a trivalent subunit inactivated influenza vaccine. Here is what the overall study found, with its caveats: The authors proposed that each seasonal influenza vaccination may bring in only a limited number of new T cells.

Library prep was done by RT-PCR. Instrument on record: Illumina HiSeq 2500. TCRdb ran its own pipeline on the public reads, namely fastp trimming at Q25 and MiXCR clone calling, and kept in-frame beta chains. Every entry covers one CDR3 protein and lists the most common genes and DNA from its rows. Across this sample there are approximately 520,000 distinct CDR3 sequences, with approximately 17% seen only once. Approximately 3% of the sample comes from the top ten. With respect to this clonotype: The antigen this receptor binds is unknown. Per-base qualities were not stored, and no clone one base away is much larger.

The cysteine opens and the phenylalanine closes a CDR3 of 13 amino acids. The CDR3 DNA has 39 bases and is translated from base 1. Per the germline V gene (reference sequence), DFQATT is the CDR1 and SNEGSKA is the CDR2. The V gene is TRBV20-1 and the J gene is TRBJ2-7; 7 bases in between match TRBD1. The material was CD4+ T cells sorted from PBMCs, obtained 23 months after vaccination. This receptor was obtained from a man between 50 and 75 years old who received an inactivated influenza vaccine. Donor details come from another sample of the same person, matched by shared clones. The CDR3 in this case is CSLRQGRSYEQYF. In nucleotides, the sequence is TGCAGCCTCAGACAGGGACGCTCCTACGAGCAGTACTTC.